This entry lists 18 T cell receptor beta chains sequenced from one sample in a study of T-cell reconstitution after alpha-beta-depleted transplantation in children. Unique molecular identifiers tagged the TCRbeta library. TCRdb reprocessed the PCR reads with MiXCR, giving one entry per CDR3 protein. The data show about 72,000 distinct CDR3 sequences, approximately 7.3% seen once. Sequenced material: PBMCs from the stem cell graft donor, taken from the stem cell graft. The receptor set was obtained from a human donor who donated a stem cell graft to a child with acute lymphoblastic leukemia.

This clonotype occurred many times. This sequence joins TRBV3-1 and TRBJ1-1; D gene unclear. The CDR3 length is 14 residues. Germline V gene data show CDR1 as LGHDT and CDR2 as YNNKEL (reference sequence). Trimming left V 2 bases short and J 1 base short, with 8 bases between. The CDR3 here is CASSQFGPNTEAFF. CDR3 bases: TGTGCCAGCAGCCAATTCGGTCCGAACACTGAAGCTTTCTTT.

Ten or more counts support this clonotype. The rearrangement links TRBV5-1 to TRBJ2-7, with D possibly matching TRBD2 (5 bases). The CDR3 contains 15 residues. CDR1 and CDR2 from the germline V gene are SGHRS and YFSETQ. Trimming stripped 4 bases from V and 1 base from J, with 15 bases between. The CDR3 DNA reads TGCGCCAGCAGCCCAGTCCGGGGTCCTTCCTACGAGCAGTACTTC. Its protein is CASSPVRGPSYEQYF.

This clonotype was picked up a small number of times. This chain joins TRBV18 and TRBJ2-7, with D possibly matching TRBD1 (5 bases). CDR1 KGHSH and CDR2 LQKENI come from the germline V gene. V was shortened by 3 bases and J by 4 bases, with 13 bases between the two germline ends. The CDR3 has 14 residues. CDR3 DNA: TGTGCCAGCTCACCGGCAGACAGCCATTACGAGCAGTACTTC. It encodes CASSPADSHYEQYF.

This clonotype occurred many times. The chain combines TRBV27 with TRBJ2-6; D gene ambiguous. CDR1 is MNHEY, CDR2 SMNVEV, per germline (reference sequence). The CDR3 has 17 residues. Trimming took 7 bases from V and 2 from J, leaving 18 bases between them. This CDR3 reads CASTPRRLSAGANVLTF. The CDR3 nucleotides read TGTGCCAGCACCCCGCGGCGACTTAGTGCTGGGGCCAACGTCCTGACTTTC.

Many counts were recorded for this clonotype. CDR3 loop: CASSAMTGVTEAFF. CDR3 sequence (DNA): TGTGCCAGCAGTGCAATGACAGGGGTGACTGAAGCTTTCTTT. V and J are TRBV25-1 and TRBJ1-1, with 8 bases matching TRBD1. CDR3 length: 14 amino acids. Germline assignment: CDR1 MGHDK and CDR2 SYGVNS. Losses at the gene ends were 4 bases for V and 5 bases for J; bases not matched to a gene: 6.

This clonotype has ten or more counts. The chain employs TRBV7-2 and TRBJ2-5, with 12 bases lining up with TRBD1. From germline, CDR1 is SGHTA and CDR2 FQGNSA. CDR3 length: 15 amino acids. V shed 5 bases and J 5 bases; nucleotides not matched to a gene: 6. CDR3 residues: CASSPRDRGHETQYF. DNA of the CDR3: TGTGCCAGCAGCCCCCGGGACAGGGGGCATGAGACCCAGTACTTC.

This clonotype has ten or more counts. The genes are TRBV6-5 and TRBJ2-7; D might be TRBD1 (5 bases). The CDR3 covers 16 residues. V was clipped by 0 bases and J by 0 bases, with 12 bases between them. The germline CDR1 and CDR2 sequences are MNHEY and SVGAGI. CDR3 loop: CASSYSPDSLSYEQYF. The DNA for the CDR3 is TGTGCCAGCAGTTACTCACCCGACAGTCTCTCCTACGAGCAGTACTTC.

This clonotype has at least ten counts. The CDR3, as DNA: TGCGCCAGCAGCGGGGACAGCGGGCCCTACGAGCAGTACTTC. Amino acids: CASSGDSGPYEQYF. The chain has TRBV5-1 and TRBJ2-7, with D tentatively TRBD1 (7 bases). The V gene lost 4 bases and the J gene lost 2 bases, with 13 bases spanning the gap. The CDR3 is 14 amino acids. Germline V gene lookup returns CDR1 SGHRS and CDR2 YFSETQ.

This clonotype came up many times. V is TRBV7-2 and J is TRBJ2-7; weak D call: TRBD2 (5 bases). The CDR3 runs 14 residues. CDR1 is SGHTA and CDR2 is FQGNSA in the germline V gene. Trimming removed 4 bases at V and 2 bases at J, with 12 bases between. The CDR3 DNA follows: TGTGCCAGCAGCTATGAGGGTTCGGCCTACGAGCAGTACTTC. Protein product: CASSYEGSAYEQYF.

There are many counts of this clonotype. The chain combines TRBV6-5 with TRBJ1-2, with 9 nucleotides matching TRBD1. The V gene's germline CDR1 is MNHEY and CDR2 SVGAGI. The CDR3 spans 15 residues. The trim removed 5 bases at V and 7 bases at J, leaving 11 bases unmatched. CDR3 coding DNA: TGTGCCAGCAGTCCATACGGACAGGGGAATATTGGCTACACCTTC. Translation gives CASSPYGQGNIGYTF.

This clonotype was observed at least ten times. J is TRBJ2-1 and V is TRBV7-3; D unclear. Germline CDR1 SGHTA, CDR2 FQGTGA. Trimming left V 5 bases short and J 5 bases short, with 10 bases between. The CDR3 is 13 amino acids. The CDR3 is CASSQRGNNEQFF. CDR3 DNA: TGTGCCAGCAGCCAAAGAGGAAACAATGAGCAGTTCTTC.

At least ten counts were recorded for this clonotype. V gene TRBV7-3 combines with J gene TRBJ2-1; a possible D gene is TRBD2 (7 bases). The CDR3 is 18 residues long. V was shortened by 6 bases and J by 5 bases, with 26 bases between the two germline ends. Germline-derived CDR1 and CDR2 are SGHTA and FQGTGA. The CDR3 region has the DNA TGTGCCAGCAGTCCAGCCCCCCTAGGGGGAGGGGGACACAATGAGCAGTTCTTC. Protein: CASSPAPLGGGGHNEQFF.

This clonotype was counted many times. J is TRBJ2-1 and V is TRBV7-2, with no clear D. The CDR3 extends over 15 amino acids. Germline V gene lookup returns CDR1 SGHTA and CDR2 FQGNSA. V shed 5 bases and J shed 0 bases, with 11 bases lying between them. CDR3 nucleotides: TGTGCCAGCAGCCCTCAGCCAAGCTCCTACAATGAGCAGTTCTTC. It encodes CASSPQPSSYNEQFF. Full variable domain (remainder filled in from reference TRBV7-2 and TRBJ2-1): GAGVSQSPSNKVTEKGKDVELRCDPISGHTALYWYRQSLGQGLEFLIYFQGNSAPDKSGLPSDRFSAERTGGSVSTLTIQRTQQEDSAVYLCASSPQPSSYNEQFFGPGTRLTVL.

The table lists this clonotype with many counts. The genes are TRBV27 and TRBJ2-1; no clear D. Germline-derived CDR1 and CDR2 are MNHEY and SMNVEV (reference sequence). This CDR3 region has 14 residues. The V end was cut by 7 bases, the J end by 3 bases, with 13 bases between. The CDR3 DNA sequence: TGTGCCAGCACTCGCCAGTGGAACTACAATGAGCAGTTCTTC. Amino acid sequence: CASTRQWNYNEQFF.

This clonotype came up many times. The chain carries TRBV5-1 and TRBJ2-7; D gene uncertain. From germline, CDR1 is SGHRS and CDR2 YFSETQ. V lost 0 bases and J 1 base, leaving 8 bases between the germline ends. The CDR3 is 14 residues long. DNA of the CDR3: TGCGCCAGCAGCTTGGAATTGTCTTCCTACGAGCAGTACTTC. Protein product: CASSLELSSYEQYF.

CDR3: CASRSLAGVVGELFF. The CDR3 bases are TGTGCCAGCAGATCACTAGCGGGAGTGGTCGGGGAGCTGTTTTTT. The chain is built from TRBV2 and TRBJ2-2; 11 bases match TRBD2. The V and J ends lost 6 bases and 7 bases, in that order; junction bases with no gene match: 7. Germline assignment: CDR1 SNHLY and CDR2 FYNNEI. This CDR3 contains 15 residues.

This clonotype was picked up a small number of times. The chain carries TRBV6-4 and TRBJ2-1, with 10 bases identical to TRBD2. CDR3 length equals 15 residues. Germline V gene data show CDR1 as MRHNA and CDR2 as SNTAGT. Trimming removed 0 bases from V and 5 bases from J; junction bases left unmatched: 1. The CDR3 region is CASSDSGLADNEQFF. CDR3 nucleotide sequence: TGTGCCAGCAGTGACTCAGGACTAGCGGACAATGAGCAGTTCTTC.

This clonotype was counted only a few times. The rearrangement uses TRBV5-4 and TRBJ2-7, with 9 positions matching TRBD2. In germline, CDR1 is SGHNT, CDR2 YYREEE (reference sequence). The CDR3 runs to 15 residues. Trimming at V came to 3 bases and at J to 7 bases, leaving 11 bases not matched to a gene. The CDR3, as DNA: TGTGCCAGCAGCTCCCTTAGCGGGAGCGGGGAAGAGCAGTACTTC. As protein: CASSSLSGSGEEQYF.